The 15 T cell receptor beta chains below come from one sample, sequenced in a study of cytomegalovirus exposure and HLA in healthy donors (dated by TCRdb to 2017 to 2019). The library came from the immunoSEQ multiplex PCR assay. A mixture of 60 forward primers for TCR Vbeta segments and 13 reverse primers for TCR Jbeta segments was used in the multiplex PCR. TCRdb took this table from immuneACCESS and kept in-frame rearrangements with V and J called. Such tables lack part of the clones; where checked against another copy, unresolved V genes explain under half of the gap, and the rest is unexplained. Present in this sample are 130,000 to 150,000 clones, roughly four fifths of which were seen just once. The ten top clones hold less than 3.5% of the sample. Sequenced sample: PBMCs. These receptor sequences come from a man between 40 and 49 years old in good health and CMV-seropositive.

The chain couples TRBV10-3 to TRBJ2-5; D may be TRBD2 (6 bases). Germline CDR1 is ENHRY and CDR2 is SYGVKD. Trimming removed 2 bases from V and 4 bases from J, with 11 bases in between. The CDR3 has 14 amino acids. This chain's CDR3 is CAISEPRLGETQYF. As DNA, the CDR3 is TGTGCCATCAGTGAGCCGCGACTAGGAGAGACCCAGTACTTC.

The sample holds a few counts of this clone. The chain couples TRBV9 to TRBJ2-1; perhaps TRBD2 as D (6 bases). The CDR3 spans 17 residues. V gave up 0 bases and J gave up 3 bases, with 16 bases separating them. Germline V gene sequence: CDR1 SGDLS, CDR2 YYNGEE. CDR3 sequence (DNA): TGTGCCAGCAGCGTAGCGGCTAGCGCTATTGTCTACAATGAGCAGTTCTTC. The encoded protein is CASSVAASAIVYNEQFF. The full variable domain, rest sourced from reference TRBV9 and TRBJ2-1, is DSGVTQTPKHLITATGQRVTLRCSPRSGDLSVYWYQQSLDQGLQFLIQYYNGEERAKGNILERFSAQQFPDLHSELNLSSLELGDSALYFCASSVAASAIVYNEQFFGPGTRLTVL.

This chain connects TRBV6-6 to TRBJ1-1; TRBD1 aligns across 10 bases. The CDR3 is made up of 15 amino acids. Trimming cost V 2 bases and J 2 bases; bases outside gene matches: 2. Germline assignment: CDR1 MNHNY and CDR2 SVGAGI (reference sequence). The CDR3 region is CASSYGTGANTEAFF. The CDR3 DNA follows: TGTGCCAGCAGTTACGGGACAGGGGCTAACACTGAAGCTTTCTTT.

This chain joins TRBV27 and TRBJ2-1; possible D gene TRBD2, 6 bases. V was clipped by 1 base and J by 10 bases, with 11 bases between them. This CDR3 is built from 13 residues. CDR1 is MNHEY, CDR2 SMNVEV, per germline (reference sequence). The CDR3 DNA sequence: TGTGCCAGCAGTTTATACTACGGAGGGGAGCAGTTCTTC. This gives the protein CASSLYYGGEQFF.

This clone was detected a few times. CDR3 loop: CASSPRLAGGWSEQFF. In nucleotides, the CDR3 is TGTGCCAGCAGTCCCAGACTAGCGGGAGGTTGGAGTGAGCAGTTCTTC. J is TRBJ2-1 and V is TRBV27; 13 bases fit TRBD2. This CDR3 is built from 16 residues. The ends lost 5 bases at V and 9 bases at J; junction bases unmatched: 10. Germline loops: CDR1 MNHEY, CDR2 SMNVEV (reference sequence).

The CDR3 here is CASSDRGGEKLFF. CDR3 DNA: TGTGCCAGCAGCGACAGGGGCGGTGAAAAACTGTTTTTT. The V gene is TRBV6-5, the J gene TRBJ1-4; 8 bases map to TRBD1. Unmatched junction bases numbered 4, after V lost 6 bases and J lost 7 bases. The germline V gene has CDR1 MNHEY and CDR2 SVGAGI. The CDR3 length is 13 residues.

The rearrangement links TRBV28 to TRBJ2-3; 8 bases align to TRBD1. V trimming: 7 bases; J trimming: 3 bases; junction bases outside the gene matches: 3. Germline V gene sequence: CDR1 MDHEN, CDR2 SYDVKM. The CDR3 runs to 13 residues. CDR3 in DNA: TGTGCCAGCACTACAGGGGGAACAGATACGCAGTATTTT. Translated: CASTTGGTDTQYF.

This chain uses TRBV6-6 with TRBJ2-5; D unresolved. CDR3 length: 14 residues. The germline V gene encodes CDR1 MNHNY and CDR2 SVGAGI (reference sequence). The germline V and J ends were trimmed by 3 bases and 4 bases, with 12 bases remaining between them. The CDR3 DNA reads TGTGCCAGCAGTTATACTGACTCGTCAGAGACCCAGTACTTC. Translating it yields CASSYTDSSETQYF.

This chain connects TRBV28 to TRBJ2-5; maybe TRBD2 (6 bases). Trimming shortened V by 6 bases and J by 1 base, and 18 bases separated the two germline ends. Germline CDR1 reads MDHEN; CDR2 reads SYDVKM. The CDR3 consists of 16 residues. CDR3 in DNA: TGTGCCAGCAGGGCGTATGTGACTAGTGGCCAAGAGACCCAGTACTTC. As protein: CASRAYVTSGQETQYF.

This clone came up once. V gene TRBV6-5 combines with J gene TRBJ2-7; 8 bases are a match to TRBD2. Germline lookup yields CDR1 MNHEY and CDR2 SVGAGI. The trim removed 2 bases at V and 2 bases at J, leaving 8 bases unmatched. The CDR3 has 16 amino acids. The CDR3 DNA follows: TGTGCCAGCAGTTACGGGGCTAGCGGGCCGACCTACGAGCAGTACTTC. Its translation is CASSYGASGPTYEQYF.

The CDR3 bases are TGTGCCATCAGTGAGTCGAACGGGGGAACAGGGGAGCTGTTTTTT. Encoded protein: CAISESNGGTGELFF. The gene calls are TRBV10-3 and TRBJ2-2, with D perhaps matching TRBD2 (6 bases). The CDR3 sequence is 15 residues long. Germline CDR1 ENHRY, CDR2 SYGVKD. V was cut by 0 bases and J by 8 bases, with 13 bases left in between.

The chain combines TRBV6-6 with TRBJ2-2, with 10 bases matching TRBD2. The germline V gene encodes CDR1 MNHNY and CDR2 SVGAGI (reference sequence). This CDR3 comprises 16 residues. J gave up 3 bases and V 7 bases, and 8 bases lay outside the gene matches. CDR3 nucleotide sequence: TGTGCCAGCACCCTACCTAGCGGGAGTGACACCGGGGAGCTGTTTTTT. Protein: CASTLPSGSDTGELFF.

The gene calls are TRBV7-3 and TRBJ2-6; 9 bases fit TRBD2. The ends lost 5 bases at V and 0 bases at J; junction bases unmatched: 8. CDR1 and CDR2 from the germline V gene are SGHTA and FQGTGA. The CDR3 has 18 amino acids. The CDR3 DNA sequence: TGTGCCAGCAGCGTGCGGGGGGGTACTCCCTCTGGGGCCAACGTCCTGACTTTC. Residues: CASSVRGGTPSGANVLTF.

This chain connects TRBV5-6 to TRBJ1-2, with D hard to call. Looked up from germline, CDR1 is SGHDT and CDR2 is YYEEEE. V was pared by 3 bases and J by 6 bases, with 9 bases between. The CDR3 consists of 12 residues. CDR3: CASSSGGNGYTF. The CDR3 nucleotides read TGTGCCAGCAGCTCCGGAGGAAATGGCTACACCTTC. The entire variable domain, with the rest obtained from reference TRBV5-6 and TRBJ1-2, is as follows: DAGVTQSPTHLIKTRGQQVTLRCSPKSGHDTVSWYQQALGQGPQFIFQYYEEEERQRGNFPDRFSGHQFPNYSSELNVNALLLGDSALYLCASSSGGNGYTFGSGTRLTVV.

The V gene is TRBV4-1, the J gene TRBJ2-5; D gene ambiguous. Between the trimmed V and J ends, which lost 3 bases and 0 bases, there was a span of 5 bases. CDR1 and CDR2 (germline): MGHRA, YSYEKL. The CDR3 runs 13 residues. This CDR3 reads CASSHADQETQYF. The CDR3 DNA follows: TGCGCCAGCAGCCATGCAGACCAAGAGACCCAGTACTTC.